These T cell receptor beta chains were read from a single sample in a study of T cell responses to AZD1222 COVID-19 vaccine. Data came from immunoSEQ multiplex PCR; TCRdb stores just in-frame clones and leaves some out. The repertoire includes about 120,000 clones, roughly 85% of them detected once, and roughly 9.1% sits in the top ten. This specimen was peripheral blood, taken on day 0 of AZD1222 vaccination. These receptors were collected from an adult in good health. Both conserved end residues are part of each CDR3. Fields, in order: D gene, clone size, V gene, J gene, CDR3 DNA, CDR3 protein. A D gene is named only where the DNA matches it firmly. The listing skips clone size in some rows; elsewhere it reads once, few, many or a size class.

>-|-|TRBV27|TRBJ1-6
TGTGCCAGCGGGGCGGATTCACCCCTCCACTTT
CASGADSPLHF
>-|-|TRBV24-1|TRBJ2-7
TGTGCCACCAGTGACTCGGCAAAGTCCGAGCAGTACTTC
CATSDSAKSEQYF
>TRBD2|-|TRBV7-2|TRBJ2-5
TGTGCCAGCAGCTTAGGACTAGCGGGGGGGCGGGAGACCCAGTACTTC
CASSLGLAGGRETQYF
>-|-|TRBV3-1/TRBV3-2|TRBJ2-7
TGTGCCAGCAGTGACGACAGGAACCCCTACGAGCAGTACTTC
CASSDDRNPYEQYF
>-|-|TRBV27|TRBJ2-7
TGTGCCAGCAGTTTATCGGCGTCGGTCGGAGGGGACCTACTGGAGCAGTACTTC
CASSLSASVGGDLLEQYF
>-|-|TRBV11-3|TRBJ2-1
TGTGCCAGCAGCTTAGGGTTATCGGGATGGGACAATGAGCAGTTCTTC
CASSLGLSGWDNEQFF
>-|-|TRBV7-2|TRBJ2-7
TGTGCCAGCAGCTTAGTTCCACCCCCCTACGAGCAGTACTTC
CASSLVPPPYEQYF
>TRBD2|-|TRBV7-9|TRBJ2-7
TGTGCCAGCAGCTTAGTTAGCGGGAGTATAACCTACGAGCAGTACTTC
CASSLVSGSITYEQYF
>TRBD2|-|TRBV10-3|TRBJ2-3
TGTGCCATCAGCGATGAACTAGCGGGTGGCACAGATACGCAGTATTTT
CAISDELAGGTDTQYF
>-|few|TRBV6-7|TRBJ2-2
TGTGCCAGCAGGAGGGCCCAGACTGCACCGAACACCGGGGAGCTGTTTTTT
CASRRAQTAPNTGELFF
>TRBD2|-|TRBV4-1|TRBJ2-7
TGCGCCAGCAGCTCTACCGGGGGGACTAGCTCCTACGAGCAGTACTTC
CASSSTGGTSSYEQYF
>-|-|TRBV6-1|TRBJ1-1
TGTGCCAGCAGTGAAGGAGGCGTCGCGACTGAAGCTTTCTTT
CASSEGGVATEAFF
>-|-|TRBV19|TRBJ1-4
TGTGCCAGTAGTATCGGAACAACTAATGAAAAACTGTTTTTT
CASSIGTTNEKLFF
>-|-|TRBV19|TRBJ1-5
TGTGCCAGTAGGACAGATTCGGGAAACAATCAGCCCCAGCATTTT
CASRTDSGNNQPQHF
>-|-|TRBV7-9|TRBJ1-5
TGTGCCAGCAGCCGTGCCCCCGGTCAGCCCCAGCATTTT
CASSRAPGQPQHF
>TRBD2|few|TRBV5-1|TRBJ2-7
TGCGCCAGCAGCGATCAACCAACTAGCGGGGCCTCCTACGAGCAGTACTTC
CASSDQPTSGASYEQYF
>-|-|TRBV28|TRBJ1-5
TGTGCCAGCAGTTTGGGGGGGGCTTCCAATCAGCCCCAGCATTTT
CASSLGGASNQPQHF
>-|-|TRBV18|TRBJ2-7
TGTGCCAGCTCACCACCCTGGGGTATGAGCTCCTACGAGCAGTACTTC
CASSPPWGMSSYEQYF
>TRBD2|-|TRBV5-1|TRBJ2-1
TGCGCCAGCAGCTTGGGGGCTAGCGGGGTGAGGGAGCAGTTCTTC
CASSLGASGVREQFF
>-|-|TRBV7-9|TRBJ1-2
TGTGCCAGCAGCCCCGTATACAGCGCCCCTTCTAACTATGGCTACACCTTC
CASSPVYSAPSNYGYTF
>-|-|TRBV4-2|TRBJ2-2
TGTGCCAGCAGCCAACTGGTGACTAGGGGCACCGGGGAGCTGTTTTTT
CASSQLVTRGTGELFF
>-|-|TRBV7-9|TRBJ2-1
TGTGCCAGCAGCAACAGAGAACGATACAATGAGCAGTTCTTC
CASSNRERYNEQFF
>-|-|TRBV9|TRBJ2-3
TGTGCCAGCAGCGTATTCGGGACTAGCACAGATACGCAGTATTTT
CASSVFGTSTDTQYF
>TRBD1|-|TRBV5-6|TRBJ2-7
TGTGCCAGCAGCTTTGCGGACAGGGGCAACTACGAGCAGTACTTC
CASSFADRGNYEQYF
>-|-|TRBV5-4|TRBJ1-4
TGTGCCAGCAGCTTGGACAATTCGGGTGAAAAACTGTTTTTT
CASSLDNSGEKLFF
>-|-|TRBV5-8|TRBJ2-4
TGTGCCAGCAGCTTCCGAACGGCCAAAAACATTCAGTACTTC
CASSFRTAKNIQYF
>-|-|TRBV6-5|TRBJ1-1
TGTGCCAGCAGTTACTCGATTGACAAGAACACTGAAGCTTTCTTT
CASSYSIDKNTEAFF
>TRBD2|-|TRBV28|TRBJ2-3
TGTGCCAGCAGTCCTCATAGCGGGGGGGCGGGAGATACGCAGTATTTT
CASSPHSGGAGDTQYF
>-|-|TRBV28|TRBJ1-1
TGTGCCACCGACTCGAGAACTGAAGCTTTCTTT
CATDSRTEAFF
>-|-|TRBV19|TRBJ1-5
TGTGCCAGTAGGGACCTAGGTGGGGCCCAGCATTTT
CASRDLGGAQHF
>TRBD2|-|TRBV27|TRBJ2-7
TGTGCCAGCAGACTTAAAGGGACTAGCGGGGGGGCCTTGTCCTACGAGCAGTACTTC
CASRLKGTSGGALSYEQYF
>-|-|TRBV18|TRBJ1-4
TGTGCCAGCTCACCCACCAGGTCAACTAATGAAAAACTGTTTTTT
CASSPTRSTNEKLFF
>-|-|TRBV2|TRBJ2-7
TGTGCCAGCAGGACGTTCTACGAGCAGTACTTC
CASRTFYEQYF
>-|-|TRBV12-3/TRBV12-4|TRBJ1-2
TGTGCCAGCAGTTTAGGGGGGCATGGTGGCTACACCTTC
CASSLGGHGGYTF
>-|-|TRBV5-1|TRBJ1-1
TGCGCCAGCAGCTTGGCCTCCCCCGGCAGGGCTTCTGAAGCTTTCTTT
CASSLASPGRASEAFF
>-|many|TRBV6-5|TRBJ1-6
TGTGCCAGCAGTTATGAGGGGGGGAATTCACCCCTCCACTTT
CASSYEGGNSPLHF
>TRBD2|-|TRBV11-1|TRBJ2-1
TGTGCCAGCAGCTTAGCGGGGTCCGGGGGGGCGCTCAATGAGCAGTTCTTC
CASSLAGSGGALNEQFF
>-|-|TRBV6-4|TRBJ1-5
TGTGCCAGCAGTGAAGAGGGGTGGAATCAGCCCCAGCATTTT
CASSEEGWNQPQHF
>-|-|TRBV7-3|TRBJ1-1
TGTGCCAGCAGTTTTCCAGGGAGCGGCGGCACTGAAGCTTTCTTT
CASSFPGSGGTEAFF
>-|-|TRBV5-1|TRBJ2-4
TGCGCCAGCAGCTTGGCCGACACCCCAGGGGGGGACATTCAGTACTTC
CASSLADTPGGDIQYF
>-|few|TRBV5-1|TRBJ1-1
TGCGCCAGCAGCTTACAGGTCATGAACACTGAAGCTTTCTTT
CASSLQVMNTEAFF
>-|-|TRBV3-1/TRBV3-2|TRBJ2-7
TGTGCCAGCAGCCAAGAGCGGGCAACCTACGAGCAGTACTTC
CASSQERATYEQYF
>TRBD1|-|TRBV6-4|TRBJ1-1
TGTGCCAGCAGTTTCGACAGGGGTCAGTCAGCTTTCTTT
CASSFDRGQSAFF
>-|-|TRBV2|TRBJ2-6
TGTGCCAGCAGTGATCTTGAGTCGGGGGCCAACGTCCTGACTTTC
CASSDLESGANVLTF
>TRBD1|once|TRBV30|TRBJ1-4
TGTGCCTGGAGTCCGGACAGGGGACAAGTTGAAAAACTGTTTTTT
CAWSPDRGQVEKLFF
>-|once|TRBV30|TRBJ2-2
TGTGCCTGGACCTATGACGGACTAACCGGGGAGCTGTTTTTT
CAWTYDGLTGELFF
>TRBD1|-|TRBV24-1|TRBJ2-7
TGTGCCACCAGTGATGCCGGGACAGGGTACGAGCAGTACTTC
CATSDAGTGYEQYF
>-|-|TRBV5-5|TRBJ1-5
TGTGCCAGCAGCTTGGGACGGACGGCCAATCAGCCCCAGCATTTT
CASSLGRTANQPQHF
>-|-|TRBV5-1|TRBJ1-2
TGCGCCAGCAGCTTGAATCCAGGGGCAGACTATGGCTACACCTTC
CASSLNPGADYGYTF
>-|once|TRBV15|TRBJ1-1
TGTGCCACCAGCAGAGTTTTGGGGAACACTGAAGCTTTCTTT
CATSRVLGNTEAFF
>-|-|TRBV5-1|TRBJ1-3
TGCGCCAGCAGCGCGGACGTCGGGCTCACTGGAAACACCATATATTTT
CASSADVGLTGNTIYF
>-|-|TRBV19|TRBJ2-2
TGTGCCAGCGCGGACGCGAACACCGGGGAGCTGTTTTTT
CASADANTGELFF
>-|-|TRBV19|TRBJ1-2
TGTGCCAGTAGTGCTCAGGGTACCTATGGCTACACCTTC
CASSAQGTYGYTF
>-|-|TRBV3-1/TRBV3-2|TRBJ2-2
TGTGCCAGCAGCCTCCAGCAGGGAATAGCCGGGGAGCTGTTTTTT
CASSLQQGIAGELFF
>-|-|TRBV5-1|TRBJ2-7
TGCGCCAGCAGCTTGAGAGGGGTTAGCCACGAGCAGTACTTC
CASSLRGVSHEQYF